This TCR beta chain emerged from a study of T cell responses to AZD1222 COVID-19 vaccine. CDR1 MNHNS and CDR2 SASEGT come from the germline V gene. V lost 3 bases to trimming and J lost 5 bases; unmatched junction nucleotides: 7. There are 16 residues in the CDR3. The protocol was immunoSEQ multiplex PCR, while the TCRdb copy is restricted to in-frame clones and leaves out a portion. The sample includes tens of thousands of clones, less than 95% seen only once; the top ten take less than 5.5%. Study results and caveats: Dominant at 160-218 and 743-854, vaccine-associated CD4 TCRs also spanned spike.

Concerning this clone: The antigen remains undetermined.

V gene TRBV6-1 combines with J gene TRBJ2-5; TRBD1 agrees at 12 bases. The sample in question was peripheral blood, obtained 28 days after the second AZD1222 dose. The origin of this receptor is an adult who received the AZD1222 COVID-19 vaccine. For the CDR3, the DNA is TGTGCCAGCAGTGACCCCCGGGACAGGGGGCTCGAGACCCAGTACTTC. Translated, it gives CASSDPRDRGLETQYF.